This TCR beta chain appears in the sequencing data of a study of T cell responses to AZD1222 COVID-19 vaccine. Study-level background: Timing groups of about 4 and about 12 weeks for second doses were pooled.

Here immunoSEQ multiplex PCR was the method, and the copy in TCRdb shows in-frame clones only, minus some. In the table there are 130,000 or so clones, approximately 90% of which are singletons. CDR3 length: 13 residues. CDR1 is GTSNPN, CDR2 SVGIG, per germline (reference sequence). V lost 2 bases and J lost 3, with 11 bases in between. The sample in question was peripheral blood, obtained on day 0 of AZD1222 vaccination. The TCR comes from an adult in good health. The chain carries TRBV30 and TRBJ2-7; tentatively, D is TRBD1 or TRBD2 (5 bases each). The CDR3 nucleotides read TGTGCCTGGAGTTTTGGGGGATTCTACGAGCAGTACTTC. It is translated as CAWSFGGFYEQYF.